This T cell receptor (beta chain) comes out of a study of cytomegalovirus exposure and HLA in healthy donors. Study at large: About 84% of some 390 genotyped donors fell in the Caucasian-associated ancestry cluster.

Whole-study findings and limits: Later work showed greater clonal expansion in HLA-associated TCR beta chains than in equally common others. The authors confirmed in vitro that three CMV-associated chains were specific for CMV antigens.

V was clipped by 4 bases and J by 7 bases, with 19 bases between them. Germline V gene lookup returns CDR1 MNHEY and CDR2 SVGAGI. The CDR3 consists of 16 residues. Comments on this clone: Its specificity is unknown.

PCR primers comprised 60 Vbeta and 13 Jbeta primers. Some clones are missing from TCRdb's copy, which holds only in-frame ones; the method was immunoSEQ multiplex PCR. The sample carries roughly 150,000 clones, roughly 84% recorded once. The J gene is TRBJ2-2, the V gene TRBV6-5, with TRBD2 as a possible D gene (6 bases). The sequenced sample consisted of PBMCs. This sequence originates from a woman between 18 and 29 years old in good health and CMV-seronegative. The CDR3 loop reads CASSLLGTAKSGELFF. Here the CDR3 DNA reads TGTGCCAGCAGTTTACTCGGGACTGCCAAAAGCGGGGAGCTGTTTTTT.